This T cell receptor beta chain is drawn from a study of cytomegalovirus exposure and HLA in healthy donors. Study at large: Around 78 million unique TCR sequences came from HLA-typed donors in an early release.

Details on this clone: Its antigen is still unknown.

The primer mix had 60 Vbeta and 13 Jbeta primers. TCRdb's copy holds only in-frame clones and misses some; the assay was immunoSEQ multiplex PCR. Among approximately 170,000 clones listed, roughly 85% were seen once. General study points: CMV serostatus was the only recorded immune exposure for donors. An analysis done earlier found most TCR beta V segments productive about 87% or about 30% of the time. As a later analysis showed, a missense DCLRE1C variant was linked to trimming of TCR beta V- and J-genes.

Per germline, CDR1 SGHDT and CDR2 YYEEEE. Trimming took 1 base from V and 5 from J, leaving 15 bases between them. This CDR3 has 15 residues. This receptor was taken from a boy under 10 years old in good health and CMV-seronegative. Material: PBMCs. The chain is built from TRBV5-6 and TRBJ1-1; D perhaps matches TRBD1 (5 bases). The CDR3 spells CASSLLLGLGTEAFF. CDR3 coding DNA: TGTGCCAGCAGCTTGTTGCTGGGGCTGGGGACTGAAGCTTTCTTT.